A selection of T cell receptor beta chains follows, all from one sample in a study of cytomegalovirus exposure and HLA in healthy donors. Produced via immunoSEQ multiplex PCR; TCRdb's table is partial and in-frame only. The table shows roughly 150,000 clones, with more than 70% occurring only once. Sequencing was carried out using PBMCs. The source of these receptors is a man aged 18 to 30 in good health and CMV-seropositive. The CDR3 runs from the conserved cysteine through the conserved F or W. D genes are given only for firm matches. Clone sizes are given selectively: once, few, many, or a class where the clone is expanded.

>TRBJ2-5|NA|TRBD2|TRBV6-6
CASNNAGGPKETQYF
TGTGCCAGCAATAACGCGGGAGGGCCGAAGGAGACCCAGTACTTC
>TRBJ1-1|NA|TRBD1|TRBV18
CASSPRTGPNTEAFF
TGTGCCAGCTCACCGAGGACAGGACCGAACACTGAAGCTTTCTTT
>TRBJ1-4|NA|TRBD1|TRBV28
CASSRPTGENEKLFF
TGTGCCAGCAGTCGACCGACAGGGGAGAATGAAAAACTGTTTTTT
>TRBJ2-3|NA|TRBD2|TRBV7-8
CASSLVSGRDTQYF
TGTGCCAGCAGCTTAGTTAGCGGGAGAGATACGCAGTATTTT
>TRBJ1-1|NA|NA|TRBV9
CASSVLGEGWTEAFF
TGTGCCAGCAGCGTACTGGGGGAGGGATGGACTGAAGCTTTCTTT
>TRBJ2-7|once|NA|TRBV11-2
CASSLDLRSEQYF
TGTGCCAGCAGCTTAGATCTTAGATCCGAGCAGTACTTC
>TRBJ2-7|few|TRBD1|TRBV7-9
CASSHQSTGGPYEQYF
TGTGCCAGCAGCCATCAATCCACAGGGGGCCCCTACGAGCAGTACTTC
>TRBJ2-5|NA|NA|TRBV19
CASSLKQGWETQYF
TGTGCCAGTAGTCTTAAACAGGGTTGGGAGACCCAGTACTTC
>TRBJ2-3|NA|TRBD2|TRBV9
CASPLTVAGGTDTQYF
TGTGCCAGCCCACTTACTGTAGCGGGAGGCACAGATACGCAGTATTTT
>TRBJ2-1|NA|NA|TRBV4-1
CASSQDSSSYNEQFF
TGCGCCAGCAGCCAGGACTCAAGCTCCTACAATGAGCAGTTCTTC
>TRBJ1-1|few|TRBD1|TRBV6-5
CASSYQGGLNTEAFF
TGTGCCAGCAGTTATCAGGGGGGCTTGAACACTGAAGCTTTCTTT
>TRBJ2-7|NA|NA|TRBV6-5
CASHTVLRGEQYF
TGTGCCAGCCACACGGTTTTGAGGGGGGAGCAGTACTTC
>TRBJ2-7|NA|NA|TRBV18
CASSLTGGGPYEQYF
TGTGCCAGCTCCCTCACAGGGGGGGGTCCCTACGAGCAGTACTTC
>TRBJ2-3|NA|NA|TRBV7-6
CASSLDGSTDTQYF
TGTGCCAGCAGCTTAGATGGCAGCACAGATACGCAGTATTTT
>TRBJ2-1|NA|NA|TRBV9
CASSGDGRASEQFF
TGTGCCAGCAGCGGAGATGGGCGGGCTAGTGAGCAGTTCTTC
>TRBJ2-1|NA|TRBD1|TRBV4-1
CASSQVGQGRNEQFF
TGCGCCAGCAGCCAAGTCGGACAGGGTCGTAATGAGCAGTTCTTC
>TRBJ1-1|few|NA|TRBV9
CASSVDGTGLNTEAFF
TGTGCCAGCAGCGTAGATGGCACAGGGCTGAACACTGAAGCTTTCTTT
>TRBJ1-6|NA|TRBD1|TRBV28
CASSPWTGGDSPLHF
TGTGCCAGCAGTCCCTGGACAGGAGGGGATTCACCCCTCCACTTT
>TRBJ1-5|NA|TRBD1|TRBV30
CAWSVKDRVGQPQHF
TGTGCCTGGAGTGTAAAAGACAGGGTGGGTCAGCCCCAGCATTTT
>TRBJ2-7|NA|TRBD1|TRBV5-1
CASSYTGQGAVEQYF
TGCGCCAGCAGCTATACTGGACAGGGGGCGGTTGAGCAGTACTTC
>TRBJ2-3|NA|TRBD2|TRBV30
CTTSGRRADTQYF
TGTACGACTAGCGGGAGACGGGCAGATACGCAGTATTTT
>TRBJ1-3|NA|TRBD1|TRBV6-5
CASSGTGASGNTIYF
TGTGCCAGCAGTGGGACAGGGGCCTCTGGAAACACCATATATTTT
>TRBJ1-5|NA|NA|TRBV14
CASSQVDRFYQPQHF
TGTGCCAGCAGCCAAGTGGACAGATTTTATCAGCCCCAGCATTTT
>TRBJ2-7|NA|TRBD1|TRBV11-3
CASSLSAGTESPYEQYF
TGTGCCAGCAGCTTATCCGCCGGGACAGAGAGTCCCTACGAGCAGTACTTC
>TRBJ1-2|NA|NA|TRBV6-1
CASSAEPGPLYGYTF
TGTGCCAGCAGTGCCGAACCTGGGCCCCTCTATGGCTACACCTTC
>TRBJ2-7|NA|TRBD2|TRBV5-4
CAARRAGGPYEQYF
TGTGCAGCCCGGAGGGCGGGAGGTCCCTACGAGCAGTACTTC
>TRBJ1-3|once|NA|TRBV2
CASSEHTTRSGNTIYF
TGTGCCAGCAGTGAACATACTACACGCTCTGGAAACACCATATATTTT
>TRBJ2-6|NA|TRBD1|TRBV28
CASGTGVIRTGAGANVLTF
TGTGCCAGCGGGACAGGGGTTATCCGAACGGGGGCTGGGGCCAACGTCCTGACTTTC
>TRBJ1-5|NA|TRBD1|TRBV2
CASSGLTGGNQPQHF
TGTGCCAGCAGTGGGTTGACAGGGGGCAATCAGCCCCAGCATTTT
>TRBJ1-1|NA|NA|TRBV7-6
CASSSGWNTEAFF
TGTGCCAGCAGCTCCGGTTGGAACACTGAAGCTTTCTTT
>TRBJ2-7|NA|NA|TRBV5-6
CASSPTGSSYEQYF
TGTGCCAGCAGCCCGACGGGTAGCTCCTACGAGCAGTACTTC
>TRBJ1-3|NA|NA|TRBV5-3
CARSSERGPAGNTIYF
TGTGCCAGAAGCTCCGAGCGGGGGCCCGCTGGAAACACCATATATTTT
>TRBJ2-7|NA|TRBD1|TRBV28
CASSPDRTGGAWTGEQYF
TGTGCCAGCAGTCCCGACAGGACAGGGGGCGCCTGGACGGGCGAGCAGTACTTC
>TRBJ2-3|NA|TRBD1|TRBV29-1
CSGTDRVVTDTQYF
TGCAGCGGGACGGACAGGGTGGTTACAGATACGCAGTATTTT
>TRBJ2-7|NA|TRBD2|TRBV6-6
CASSTTSGSWYEQYF
TGTGCCAGCAGTACAACTAGCGGGAGCTGGTACGAGCAGTACTTC
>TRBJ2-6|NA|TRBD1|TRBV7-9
CASSLARGQTGANVLTF
TGTGCCAGCAGCTTAGCACGGGGACAGACTGGGGCCAACGTCCTGACTTTC
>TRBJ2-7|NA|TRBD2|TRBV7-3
CASSLNGGGTEQYF
TGTGCCAGCAGCCTCAACGGGGGGGGAACCGAGCAGTACTTC
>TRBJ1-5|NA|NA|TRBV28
CANGELNQPQHF
TGTGCTAACGGGGAGCTCAATCAGCCCCAGCATTTT
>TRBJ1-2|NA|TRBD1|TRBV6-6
CASNNNRGGGYTF
TGTGCCAGCAACAACAACAGGGGGGGTGGCTACACCTTC
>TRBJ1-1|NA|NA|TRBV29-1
CSVEPLMGATEAFF
TGCAGCGTTGAACCGCTCATGGGCGCGACTGAAGCTTTCTTT
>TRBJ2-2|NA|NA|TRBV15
CATSRDRVVSGTGELFF
TGTGCCACCAGCAGAGACAGGGTAGTATCGGGCACCGGGGAGCTGTTTTTT
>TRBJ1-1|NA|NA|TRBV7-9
CASSLGTVNTEAFF
TGTGCCAGCAGCTTAGGGACAGTGAACACTGAAGCTTTCTTT
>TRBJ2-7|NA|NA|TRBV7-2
CASSPQRRRVDEQYF
TGTGCCAGCAGCCCACAGAGGCGGCGGGTGGATGAGCAGTACTTC
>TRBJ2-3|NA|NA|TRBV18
CASSPPESTDTQYF
TGTGCCAGCTCACCCCCTGAGAGCACAGATACGCAGTATTTT
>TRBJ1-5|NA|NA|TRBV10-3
CAIRGESTGNQPQHF
TGTGCCATCAGGGGGGAGTCTACAGGGAATCAGCCCCAGCATTTT
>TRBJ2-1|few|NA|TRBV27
CASSLGGDNEQFF
TGTGCCAGCAGTTTAGGAGGCGACAATGAGCAGTTCTTC
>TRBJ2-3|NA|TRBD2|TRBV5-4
CASSLLAGGVYTQYF
TGTGCCAGCAGCTTACTAGCGGGAGGAGTATATACGCAGTATTTT
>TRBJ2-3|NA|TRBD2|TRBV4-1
CASSRRREGTDTQYF
TGCGCCAGCAGCCGCCGGCGGGAGGGCACAGATACGCAGTATTTT
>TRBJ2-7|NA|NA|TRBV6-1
CATRRAGSEQYF
TGTGCCACCCGGAGGGCCGGGAGCGAGCAGTACTTC
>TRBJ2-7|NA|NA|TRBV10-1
CASSESGRSYEQYF
TGCGCCAGCAGTGAGTCGGGGAGATCCTACGAGCAGTACTTC
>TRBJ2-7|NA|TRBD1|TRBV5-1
CASSLGTGGFDEQYF
TGCGCCAGCAGCCTAGGGACAGGGGGTTTCGACGAGCAGTACTTC
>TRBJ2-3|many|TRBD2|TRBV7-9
CASSSKREYPDTQYF
TGTGCCAGCAGCTCCAAGCGGGAGTACCCAGATACGCAGTATTTT
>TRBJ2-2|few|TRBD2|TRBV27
CASRLGTSGYTGELFF
TGTGCCAGCAGACTAGGGACTAGCGGGTACACCGGGGAGCTGTTTTTT
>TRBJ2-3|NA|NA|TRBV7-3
CASSLGQFTDTQYF
TGTGCCAGCAGCTTAGGCCAGTTCACAGATACGCAGTATTTT
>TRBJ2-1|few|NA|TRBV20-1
CSAVSGEQFF
TGCAGTGCTGTCAGCGGTGAGCAGTTCTTC
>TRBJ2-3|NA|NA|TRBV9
CASSPQKYTDTQYF
TGTGCCAGCAGCCCCCAGAAGTACACAGATACGCAGTATTTT